This entry is about one T cell receptor (beta chain). These data come from a study of T-cell reconstitution after alpha-beta-depleted transplantation in children. Unique molecular identifiers were built into the TCRbeta library. TCRdb passed the PCR reads through MiXCR, listing each CDR3 protein once. The table has about 870,000 distinct CDR3 sequences, about 15% seen once. The clonotype originates from a male patient under 18 who had a stem cell transplant for acute lymphoblastic leukemia, so the T cells may come from the graft donor. The sequenced sample was PBMCs, mostly from graft donor cells, obtained 360 days after TCRalphabeta/CD19-depleted stem cell transplant.

Written as DNA, the CDR3 is TGCGCCAGCAGCTTGTCTGGGGGACATTTCATGAACACTGAAGCTTTCTTT. Its protein product is CASSLSGGHFMNTEAFF. This chain uses TRBV5-1 with TRBJ1-1, with a possible D match to TRBD1 (6 bases). The CDR3 consists of 17 residues. Germline lookup yields CDR1 SGHRS and CDR2 YFSETQ. Trimming cost V 1 base and J 0 bases, with 16 bases left between them.